This passage covers 2 T cell receptor beta chains from one sample sequenced in a study of blood T cell repertoires in COVID-19. Measured with immunoSEQ multiplex PCR; TCRdb has only the in-frame clones, and not every one. The sample has about 300,000 clones; approximately 90% are singletons. Sequencing was performed on peripheral blood. The receptors were gathered from a woman in her 30s who had recovered from COVID-19.

This chain uses TRBV5-5 with TRBJ1-1; D is ambiguous. V was cut by 1 base and J by 6 bases, with 10 bases left in between. The CDR3 is made up of 13 amino acids. Germline lookup yields CDR1 SGHKS and CDR2 YYEKEE (reference sequence). The DNA of the CDR3 is TGTGCCAGCAGCTTGCCTACCGGGGCTGAAGCTTTCTTT. Protein: CASSLPTGAEAFF.

V is TRBV30 and J is TRBJ1-2; 10 bases are shared with TRBD1. The CDR3 totals 14 residues. V lost 1 base, J lost 6 bases, and 5 bases stayed unmatched. Germline CDR1 is GTSNPN and CDR2 is SVGIG (reference sequence). The CDR3 DNA sequence: TGTGCCTGGAGTGGGGACAGGGGAACGGATGGCTACACCTTC. It translates to CAWSGDRGTDGYTF.